This T cell receptor (beta chain) is from a study of post-analysis software for immune sequencing data. Study context: The disease courses spanned relapsing-remitting, secondary progressive and progressive-relapsing forms of multiple sclerosis.

Findings of the study overall: Four or five TRBV segments were significantly more frequent in patients than in controls. TRBV5-6, TRBV5-1 and TRBV20-1 were among these segments.

The germline gives CDR1 LGHDT, CDR2 YNNKEL (reference sequence). This CDR3 has 11 amino acids. V shed 3 bases and J shed 11 bases, with 8 bases lying between them. Of note for this clonotype: Its matching antigen is unknown.

TCR beta cDNA libraries had unique molecular identifiers. A single record per CDR3 protein comes from TCRdb applying MiXCR to the PCR reads. The sample lists 170,000 or so distinct CDR3 sequences; 25% to 35% were seen once. The J gene is TRBJ2-1, the V gene TRBV3-1; weak D call: TRBD2 (7 bases). The clonotype was recovered from a girl aged 5 to 17 with multiple sclerosis. The sample comprised blood. The CDR3, as DNA: TGTGCCAGCAGCCAGGGGGGGCAGCAGTTCTTC. Its translation: CASSQGGQQFF.